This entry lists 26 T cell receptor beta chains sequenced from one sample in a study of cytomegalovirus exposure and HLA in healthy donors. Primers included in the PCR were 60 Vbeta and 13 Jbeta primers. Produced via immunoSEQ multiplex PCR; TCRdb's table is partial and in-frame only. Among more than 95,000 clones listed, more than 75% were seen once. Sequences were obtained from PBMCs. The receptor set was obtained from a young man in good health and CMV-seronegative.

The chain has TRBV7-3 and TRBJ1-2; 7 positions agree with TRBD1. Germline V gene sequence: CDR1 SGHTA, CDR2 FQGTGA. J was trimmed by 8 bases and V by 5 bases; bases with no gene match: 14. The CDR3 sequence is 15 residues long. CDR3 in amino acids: CASSPRTGDSRGYTF. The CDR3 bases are TGTGCCAGCAGCCCCCGGACAGGAGATAGCAGAGGCTACACCTTC.

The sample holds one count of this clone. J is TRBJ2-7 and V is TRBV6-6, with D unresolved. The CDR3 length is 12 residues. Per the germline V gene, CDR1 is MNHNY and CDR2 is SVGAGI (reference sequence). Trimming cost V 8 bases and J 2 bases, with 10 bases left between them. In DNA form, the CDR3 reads TGTGCCAGCTCCGGCGGAACCTACGAGCAGTACTTC. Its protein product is CASSGGTYEQYF.

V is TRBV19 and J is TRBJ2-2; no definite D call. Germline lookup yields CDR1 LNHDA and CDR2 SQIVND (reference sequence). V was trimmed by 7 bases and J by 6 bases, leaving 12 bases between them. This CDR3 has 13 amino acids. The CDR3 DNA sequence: TGTGCCAGTACCGCACCCGAGTCCGGGGAGCTGTTTTTT. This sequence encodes CASTAPESGELFF.

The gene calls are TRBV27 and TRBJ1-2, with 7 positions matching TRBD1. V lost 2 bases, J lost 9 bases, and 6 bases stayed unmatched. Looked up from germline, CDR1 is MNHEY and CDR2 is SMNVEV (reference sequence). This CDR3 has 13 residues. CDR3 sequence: CASSLLTGNSYTF. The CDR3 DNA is TGTGCCAGCAGTTTACTGACAGGGAATAGCTACACCTTC.

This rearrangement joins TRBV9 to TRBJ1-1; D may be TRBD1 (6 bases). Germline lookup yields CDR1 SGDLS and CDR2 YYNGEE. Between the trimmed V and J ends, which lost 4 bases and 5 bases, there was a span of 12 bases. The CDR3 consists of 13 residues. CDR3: CASSLGGETEAFF. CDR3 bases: TGTGCCAGCAGCCTAGGGGGGGAGACTGAAGCTTTCTTT.

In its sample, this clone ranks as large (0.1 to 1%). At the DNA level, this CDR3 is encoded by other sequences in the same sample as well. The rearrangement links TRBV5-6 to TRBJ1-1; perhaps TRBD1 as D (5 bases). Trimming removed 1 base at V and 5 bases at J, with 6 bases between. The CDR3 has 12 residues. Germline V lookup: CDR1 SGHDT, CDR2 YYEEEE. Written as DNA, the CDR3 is TGTGCCAGCAGCTTGCGGGGGACTGAAGCTTTCTTT. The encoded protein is CASSLRGTEAFF.

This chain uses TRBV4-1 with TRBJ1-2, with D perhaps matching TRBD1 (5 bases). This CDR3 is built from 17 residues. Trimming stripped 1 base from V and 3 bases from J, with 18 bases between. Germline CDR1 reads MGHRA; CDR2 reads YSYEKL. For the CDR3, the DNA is TGCGCCAGCAGCCAAGCCTTACTCAGGGTGGTCGACTATGGCTACACCTTC. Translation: CASSQALLRVVDYGYTF.

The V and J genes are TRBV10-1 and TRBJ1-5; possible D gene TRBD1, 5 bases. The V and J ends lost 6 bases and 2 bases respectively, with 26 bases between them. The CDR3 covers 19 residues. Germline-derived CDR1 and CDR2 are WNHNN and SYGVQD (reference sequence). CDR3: CASRVGGAHMPYCNQPQHF. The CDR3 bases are TGCGCCAGCAGAGTTGGAGGGGCCCATATGCCATACTGCAATCAGCCCCAGCATTTT.

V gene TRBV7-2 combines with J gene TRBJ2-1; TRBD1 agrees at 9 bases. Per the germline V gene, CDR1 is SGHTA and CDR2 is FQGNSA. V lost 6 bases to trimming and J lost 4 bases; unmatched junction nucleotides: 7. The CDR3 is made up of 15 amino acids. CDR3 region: CASRPTGTGYNEQFF. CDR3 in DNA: TGTGCCAGCAGACCTACCGGGACAGGGTACAATGAGCAGTTCTTC. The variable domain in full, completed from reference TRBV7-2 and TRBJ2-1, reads GAGVSQSPSNKVTEKGKDVELRCDPISGHTALYWYRQSLGQGLEFLIYFQGNSAPDKSGLPSDRFSAERTGGSVSTLTIQRTQQEDSAVYLCASRPTGTGYNEQFFGPGTRLTVL.

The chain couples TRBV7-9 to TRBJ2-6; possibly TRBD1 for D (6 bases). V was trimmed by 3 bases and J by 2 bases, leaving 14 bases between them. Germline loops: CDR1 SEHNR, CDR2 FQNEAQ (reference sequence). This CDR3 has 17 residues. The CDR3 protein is CASSLRQDSAGANVLTF. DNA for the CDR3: TGTGCCAGCAGCTTGAGACAGGACTCGGCTGGGGCCAACGTCCTGACTTTC.

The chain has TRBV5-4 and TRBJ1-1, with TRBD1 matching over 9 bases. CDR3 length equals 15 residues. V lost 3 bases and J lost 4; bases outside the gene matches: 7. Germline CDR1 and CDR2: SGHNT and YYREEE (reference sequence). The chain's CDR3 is CASSSGTGGPTEAFF. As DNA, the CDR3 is TGTGCCAGCAGCTCCGGAACAGGGGGCCCCACTGAAGCTTTCTTT.

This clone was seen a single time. The CDR3 coding sequence is TGTGCCAGCAGAAGAGGGCTGGACAGGGAGGGCGGGGAGCTGTTTTTT. It is translated as CASRRGLDREGGELFF. The chain joins TRBV2 to TRBJ2-2, with D possibly TRBD1 on 8 matching bases. Trimming left V 6 bases short and J 7 bases short, with 21 bases between. The CDR3 is 16 residues long. CDR1 and CDR2 from the germline V gene are SNHLY and FYNNEI.

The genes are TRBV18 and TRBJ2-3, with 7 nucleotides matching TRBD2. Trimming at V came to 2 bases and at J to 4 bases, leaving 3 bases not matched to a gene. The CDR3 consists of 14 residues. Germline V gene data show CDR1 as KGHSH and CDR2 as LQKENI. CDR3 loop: CASSPGTTSDTQYF. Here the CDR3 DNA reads TGTGCCAGCTCACCAGGGACTACCTCAGATACGCAGTATTTT.

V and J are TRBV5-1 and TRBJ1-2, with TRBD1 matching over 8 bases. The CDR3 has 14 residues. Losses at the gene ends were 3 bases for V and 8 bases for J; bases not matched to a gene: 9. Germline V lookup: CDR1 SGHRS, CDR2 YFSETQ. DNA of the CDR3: TGCGCCAGCAGCTCCGGACAGGGAGGGGCGGGCTACACCTTC. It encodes CASSSGQGGAGYTF.

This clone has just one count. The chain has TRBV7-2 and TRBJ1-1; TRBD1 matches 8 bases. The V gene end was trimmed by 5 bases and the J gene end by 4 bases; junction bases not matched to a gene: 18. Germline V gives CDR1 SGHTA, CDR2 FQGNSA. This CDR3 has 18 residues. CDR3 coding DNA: TGTGCCAGCAGCCCACGGTGGGGCAGGGGGCCCCAGGGCACTGAAGCTTTCTTT. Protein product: CASSPRWGRGPQGTEAFF. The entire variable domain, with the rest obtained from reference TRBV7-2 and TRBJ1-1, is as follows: GAGVSQSPSNKVTEKGKDVELRCDPISGHTALYWYRQSLGQGLEFLIYFQGNSAPDKSGLPSDRFSAERTGGSVSTLTIQRTQQEDSAVYLCASSPRWGRGPQGTEAFFGQGTRLTVV.

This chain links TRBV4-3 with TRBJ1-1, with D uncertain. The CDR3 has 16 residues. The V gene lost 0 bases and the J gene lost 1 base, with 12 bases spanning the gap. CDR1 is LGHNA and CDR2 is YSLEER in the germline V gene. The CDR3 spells CASSQDSFRRNTEAFF. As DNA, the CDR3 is TGCGCCAGCAGCCAAGATTCGTTCCGGAGGAACACTGAAGCTTTCTTT.

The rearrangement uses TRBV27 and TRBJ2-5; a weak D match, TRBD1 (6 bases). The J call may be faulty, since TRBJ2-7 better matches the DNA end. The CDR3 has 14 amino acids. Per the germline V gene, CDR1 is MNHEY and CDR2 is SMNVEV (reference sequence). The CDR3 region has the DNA TGTGCCAGCAGTCATCAGGGGTGGCTGGACGAGCAGTACTTC. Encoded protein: CASSHQGWLDEQYF.

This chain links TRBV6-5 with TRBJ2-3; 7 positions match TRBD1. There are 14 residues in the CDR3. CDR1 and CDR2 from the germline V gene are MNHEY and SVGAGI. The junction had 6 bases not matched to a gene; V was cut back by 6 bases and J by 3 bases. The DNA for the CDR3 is TGTGCCAGCAGCCCCGGGACAGAGACAGATACGCAGTATTTT. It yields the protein CASSPGTETDTQYF.

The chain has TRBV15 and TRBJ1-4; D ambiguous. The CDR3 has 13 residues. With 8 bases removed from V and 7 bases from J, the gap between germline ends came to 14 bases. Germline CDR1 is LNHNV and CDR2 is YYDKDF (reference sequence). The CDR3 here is CATRGLGGEKLFF. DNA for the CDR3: TGTGCCACCCGTGGGCTGGGTGGTGAAAAACTGTTTTTT.

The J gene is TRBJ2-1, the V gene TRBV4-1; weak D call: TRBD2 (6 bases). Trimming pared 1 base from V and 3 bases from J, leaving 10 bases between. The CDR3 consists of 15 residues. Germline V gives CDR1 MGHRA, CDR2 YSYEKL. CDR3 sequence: CASSQVSGVYNEQFF. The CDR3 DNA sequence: TGCGCCAGCAGCCAAGTATCGGGGGTCTACAATGAGCAGTTCTTC.

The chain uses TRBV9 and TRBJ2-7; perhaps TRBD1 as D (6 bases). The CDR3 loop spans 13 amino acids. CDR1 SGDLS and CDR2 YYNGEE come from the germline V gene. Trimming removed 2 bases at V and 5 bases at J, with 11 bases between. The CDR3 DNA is TGTGCCAGCAGCGTTCAGGGGTCCGACGAGCAGTACTTC. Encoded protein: CASSVQGSDEQYF.

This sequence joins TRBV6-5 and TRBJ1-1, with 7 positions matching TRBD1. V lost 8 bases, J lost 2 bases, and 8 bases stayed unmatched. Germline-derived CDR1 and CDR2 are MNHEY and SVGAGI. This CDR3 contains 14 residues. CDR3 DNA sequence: TGTGCCAGCTATATACAGGGGACTAACACTGAAGCTTTCTTT. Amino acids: CASYIQGTNTEAFF.

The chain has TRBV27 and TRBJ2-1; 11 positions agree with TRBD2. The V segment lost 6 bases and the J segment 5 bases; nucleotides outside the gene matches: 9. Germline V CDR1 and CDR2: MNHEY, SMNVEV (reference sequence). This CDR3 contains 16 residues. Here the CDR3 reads CASSTFLAGGHNEQFF. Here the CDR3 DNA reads TGTGCCAGCAGCACATTCCTAGCGGGGGGTCACAATGAGCAGTTCTTC.

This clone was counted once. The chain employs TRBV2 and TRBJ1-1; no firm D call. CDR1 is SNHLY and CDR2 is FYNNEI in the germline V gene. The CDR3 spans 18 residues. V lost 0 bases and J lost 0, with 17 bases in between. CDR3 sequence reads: CASSEALPGGKVNTEAFF. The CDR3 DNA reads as TGTGCCAGCAGTGAAGCGCTCCCAGGCGGGAAGGTGAACACTGAAGCTTTCTTT.

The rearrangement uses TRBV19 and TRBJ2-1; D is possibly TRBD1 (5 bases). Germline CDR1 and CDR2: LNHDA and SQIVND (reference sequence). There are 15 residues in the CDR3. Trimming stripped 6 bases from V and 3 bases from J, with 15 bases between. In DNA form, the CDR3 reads TGTGCCAGTAGATCGACAGAGACCATCTACAATGAGCAGTTCTTC. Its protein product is CASRSTETIYNEQFF.

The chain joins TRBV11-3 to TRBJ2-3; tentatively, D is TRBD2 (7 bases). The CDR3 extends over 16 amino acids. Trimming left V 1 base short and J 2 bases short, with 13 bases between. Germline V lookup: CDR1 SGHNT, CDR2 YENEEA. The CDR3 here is CASSLGGGAPTDTQYF. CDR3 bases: TGTGCCAGCAGCTTAGGTGGGGGGGCCCCCACAGATACGCAGTATTTT.